This TCR beta chain was sequenced in a study of T cell responses to AZD1222 COVID-19 vaccine. The method was immunoSEQ multiplex PCR; TCRdb's version includes in-frame clones alone and lacks a portion of them. The sample holds some 97,000 clones, approximately 87% seen once. J was trimmed by 4 bases and V by 0 bases; bases with no gene match: 9. The CDR3 is 16 residues long. CDR1 is SGHTS and CDR2 is YDEGEE in the germline V gene. The sequences come from peripheral blood, collected on day 0 of MenACWY control vaccination. This TCR came from an adult in good health. The J gene is TRBJ2-7, the V gene TRBV5-8, with TRBD1 matching 8 bases. Here the CDR3 reads CASSLARGRGRYEQYF. The CDR3, as DNA: TGTGCCAGCAGCTTGGCCCGGGGCAGGGGGCGATACGAGCAGTACTTC.